The rows below give T cell receptor beta chains drawn from one sample of a study of blood T cell repertoires in COVID-19. TCRdb's copy holds only in-frame clones and misses some; the assay was immunoSEQ multiplex PCR. The sample has under 60,000 clones, over 85% seen once; the top ten hold approximately 28%. The material sequenced was peripheral blood. Receptors were obtained from a woman over 75 with acute or convalescent COVID-19. The CDR3 runs from the conserved cysteine through the conserved F or W. Each record gives: clone size, J gene, D gene, V gene, CDR3 DNA, CDR3 protein. A D gene is named only where the DNA matches it firmly. Rows may omit the clone size; those that give it use once, few, many or a size class.

size: NA
J: TRBJ1-2
D: TRBD1
V: TRBV2
DNA: TGTGCCAGCAGTGGGGACAGATCGGCTAACTATGGCTACACCTTC
CDR3: CASSGDRSANYGYTF

size: NA
J: TRBJ2-2
D: TRBD1
V: TRBV5-1
DNA: TGCGCCAGCAGCCCAAGACAGGGGGCGAACACCGGGGAGCTGTTTTTT
CDR3: CASSPRQGANTGELFF

size: NA
J: TRBJ1-4
D: NA
V: TRBV30
DNA: TGTGCCTGGGGGCCGGGGGGGGCAAATGAAAAACTGTTTTTT
CDR3: CAWGPGGANEKLFF

size: NA
J: TRBJ2-1
D: NA
V: TRBV5-6
DNA: TGTGCCAGCAGCTTGTTCAGGGGGAGGTATGAGCAGTTCTTC
CDR3: CASSLFRGRYEQFF

size: NA
J: TRBJ1-2
D: NA
V: TRBV6-4
DNA: TGTGCCAGCAGTATAAGGACAGCCGCCCCCTATGGCTACACCTTC
CDR3: CASSIRTAAPYGYTF

size: NA
J: TRBJ1-1
D: TRBD1
V: TRBV19
DNA: TGTGCCAGTAAACAACAGGGGGGGACTGAAGCTTTCTTT
CDR3: CASKQQGGTEAFF

size: NA
J: TRBJ1-6
D: TRBD1
V: TRBV6-5
DNA: TGTGCCAGCAGCCGGGACAGGGGTAATTCACCCCTCCACTTT
CDR3: CASSRDRGNSPLHF

size: NA
J: TRBJ2-2
D: NA
V: TRBV19
DNA: TGTGCCAGTAGTATAAATCTCGCGAACACCGGGGAGCTGTTTTTT
CDR3: CASSINLANTGELFF

size: NA
J: TRBJ1-1
D: TRBD1
V: TRBV5-4
DNA: TGTGCCAGCAGCTTGGGACAGGGGCCGGGCACTGAAGCTTTCTTT
CDR3: CASSLGQGPGTEAFF

size: once
J: TRBJ2-2
D: TRBD1
V: TRBV6-5
DNA: TGTGCCAGCACGGGACAGGGAGGCACCGGGGAGCTGTTTTTT
CDR3: CASTGQGGTGELFF

size: NA
J: TRBJ1-2
D: TRBD1
V: TRBV19
DNA: TGTGCCAGTAGTATAGATTTCGGACAGGCCTATGGCTACACCTTC
CDR3: CASSIDFGQAYGYTF

size: NA
J: TRBJ2-5
D: NA
V: TRBV3-1/TRBV3-2
DNA: TGTACCAGTGGCGGGGGCTACCAAGAGACCCAGTACTTC
CDR3: CTSGGGYQETQYF

size: NA
J: TRBJ2-3
D: NA
V: TRBV6-1
DNA: TGTGCCAGCAGTGAATACTCTAATACGCAGTATTTT
CDR3: CASSEYSNTQYF

size: NA
J: TRBJ2-5
D: TRBD2
V: TRBV7-8
DNA: TGTGCCAGCAGCTTACAGCGGGGGGAGTCGGAGACCCAGTACTTC
CDR3: CASSLQRGESETQYF

size: NA
J: TRBJ2-7
D: TRBD1
V: TRBV7-2
DNA: TGTGCCAGCAGCTTAGGGGGGACAGATACCTACGAGCAGTACTTC
CDR3: CASSLGGTDTYEQYF

size: NA
J: TRBJ2-2
D: NA
V: TRBV3-1/TRBV3-2
DNA: TGTGCCAGCAGCCCGGACAGCACCGGGGAGCTGTTTTTT
CDR3: CASSPDSTGELFF

size: NA
J: TRBJ1-2
D: TRBD1
V: TRBV19
DNA: TGTGCCAGTAGTCAAACCCGGGACAGCTCTTACACCTTC
CDR3: CASSQTRDSSYTF

size: NA
J: TRBJ2-2
D: TRBD2
V: TRBV24-1
DNA: TGTGCCACCAGTGACCCTAGCGGGGGGACGACCGGGGAGCTGTTTTTT
CDR3: CATSDPSGGTTGELFF

size: NA
J: TRBJ2-5
D: NA
V: TRBV7-2
DNA: TGTGCCAGCAGCCCACGACAGGCTACAGAGACCCAGTACTTC
CDR3: CASSPRQATETQYF

size: NA
J: TRBJ2-5
D: TRBD1
V: TRBV19
DNA: TGTGCCAGTAGTAGTCCGAGGACAGGGGGCTTAGAGACCCAGTACTTC
CDR3: CASSSPRTGGLETQYF

size: many
J: TRBJ1-2
D: NA
V: TRBV7-8
DNA: TGTGCCAGCAGCTTAGGGAGGCGGAGGGACTATGGCTACACCTTC
CDR3: CASSLGRRRDYGYTF

size: NA
J: TRBJ2-7
D: TRBD1
V: TRBV5-1
DNA: TGCGCCAGCAGCTCACAGGGACAGGGGACCTACGAGCAGTACTTC
CDR3: CASSSQGQGTYEQYF

size: NA
J: TRBJ2-5
D: NA
V: TRBV5-1
DNA: TGCGCCAGCAGAGACGACAGCCGGTGGGAGACCCAGTACTTC
CDR3: CASRDDSRWETQYF

size: NA
J: TRBJ1-3
D: TRBD1
V: TRBV4-2
DNA: TGTGCCAGCAGCTTATCCGGGACAGGGGCGGGAAACACCATATATTTT
CDR3: CASSLSGTGAGNTIYF

size: NA
J: TRBJ1-6
D: TRBD1
V: TRBV28
DNA: TGTGCCAGCAGTTTACGGGCCGGACAGGTGGGGGGCGGCTCACCCCTCCACTTT
CDR3: CASSLRAGQVGGGSPLHF

size: NA
J: TRBJ2-2
D: NA
V: TRBV5-1
DNA: TGCGCCAGCAGCGACTATAACACCGGGGAGCTGTTTTTT
CDR3: CASSDYNTGELFF

size: NA
J: TRBJ2-3
D: TRBD1
V: TRBV14
DNA: TGTGCCAGCAGCCGAAGGACAGGGGGGAGCACAGATACGCAGTATTTT
CDR3: CASSRRTGGSTDTQYF

size: NA
J: TRBJ2-1
D: TRBD2
V: TRBV4-2
DNA: TGTGCCAGCAGCCGGGTAGCGGGGGCCTACAATGAGCAGTTCTTC
CDR3: CASSRVAGAYNEQFF

size: NA
J: TRBJ1-5
D: TRBD1
V: TRBV7-9
DNA: TGTGCCAGCAGCCTTGGGACAGGGCCCGATGATCAGCCCCAGCATTTT
CDR3: CASSLGTGPDDQPQHF

size: NA
J: TRBJ1-1
D: NA
V: TRBV2
DNA: TGTGCCAGCAAGACCCAGGCGAACACTGAAGCTTTCTTT
CDR3: CASKTQANTEAFF

size: NA
J: TRBJ1-3
D: TRBD1
V: TRBV18
DNA: TGTGCCAGCTCACCACTGGGGACAGTCTCCTCTGGAAACACCATATATTTT
CDR3: CASSPLGTVSSGNTIYF

size: NA
J: TRBJ1-1
D: NA
V: TRBV2
DNA: TGTGCCAGCAATCAGGATGGGAACACTGAAGCTTTCTTT
CDR3: CASNQDGNTEAFF

size: NA
J: TRBJ1-5
D: NA
V: TRBV5-8
DNA: TGTGCCAGCAGCTTGAGGGGGAGTCAGCCCCAGCATTTT
CDR3: CASSLRGSQPQHF

size: NA
J: TRBJ2-3
D: TRBD2
V: TRBV5-1
DNA: TGCGCCAGCAGCATATCTAGCGGGGGGCGTAGCACAGATACGCAGTATTTT
CDR3: CASSISSGGRSTDTQYF

size: NA
J: TRBJ2-3
D: TRBD1
V: TRBV28
DNA: TGTGCCAGCAGTTTAGGGGTAAGGAAAAGACAGGGCGATGTTGGGACAGATACGCAGTATTTT
CDR3: CASSLGVRKRQGDVGTDTQYF

size: NA
J: TRBJ2-6
D: NA
V: TRBV5-1
DNA: TGCGCCAGCAGCCCCAGGGCCGGGGCCAACGTCCTGACTTTC
CDR3: CASSPRAGANVLTF

size: NA
J: TRBJ2-7
D: TRBD1
V: TRBV12-5
DNA: TGTGCTAGTGGGGGACAGGAGGCCTACGAGCAGTACTTC
CDR3: CASGGQEAYEQYF

size: NA
J: TRBJ2-1
D: TRBD2
V: TRBV4-2
DNA: TGTGCCAGCAGAGTAGCGGGGGGGACCTACAATGAGCAGTTCTTC
CDR3: CASRVAGGTYNEQFF

size: NA
J: TRBJ2-7
D: TRBD2
V: TRBV6-5
DNA: TGTGCCAGCACGGCGGGGGGCCTCTACGAGCAGTACTTC
CDR3: CASTAGGLYEQYF

size: NA
J: TRBJ1-1
D: NA
V: TRBV29-1
DNA: TGCAGCGCCTCCAGGGCCCAGAACACTGAAGCTTTCTTT
CDR3: CSASRAQNTEAFF

size: NA
J: TRBJ2-7
D: NA
V: TRBV11-2
DNA: TGTGCCAGCAGGCTAACGGGAACCCCCTACGAGCAGTACTTC
CDR3: CASRLTGTPYEQYF

size: NA
J: TRBJ1-3
D: TRBD1
V: TRBV2
DNA: TGTGCCAGCAGTGAGATGGACAGGACTGGAAACACCATATATTTT
CDR3: CASSEMDRTGNTIYF

size: NA
J: TRBJ1-3
D: NA
V: TRBV2
DNA: TGTGCCAGCCGACCAGGGCTTAGTGGAAACACCATATATTTT
CDR3: CASRPGLSGNTIYF

size: NA
J: TRBJ2-3
D: NA
V: TRBV5-1
DNA: TGCGCCAGCAGCTTGAGGACAGCGAGGGACACAGATACGCAGTATTTT
CDR3: CASSLRTARDTDTQYF

size: NA
J: TRBJ1-3
D: NA
V: TRBV11-2
DNA: TGTGCCAGCGGTCCGGGGTTGGCTGGAAACACCATATATTTT
CDR3: CASGPGLAGNTIYF

size: NA
J: TRBJ1-6
D: NA
V: TRBV6-4
DNA: TGTGCCAGCAGGTTGTTTAGTCAATATAATTCACCCCTCCACTTT
CDR3: CASRLFSQYNSPLHF